Listed below are T cell receptor beta chains from one sample, sequenced in a study of shared clonotypes between healthy human individuals. Measured with immunoSEQ multiplex PCR; TCRdb has only the in-frame clones, and not every one. Of more than 2 million clones in the sample, roughly 96% were seen once. Input material: naive CD4+ T cells sorted from blood. The receptors stem from a man aged 18 to 30 in good health. Each CDR3 is given with its conserved first and last residue. Fields, in order: CDR3 protein, V gene.

CASSMGNTIYF | TRBV19
CASSLSLYNTEAFF | TRBV5-1
CASSIVGTLAKNIQYF | TRBV5-6
CASSFVGSYEQYF | TRBV5-4
CASSSGLGLGNNEQFF | TRBV27
CASSEEGTYGYTF | TRBV9
CASSLDRGSAGNTIYF | TRBV5-6
CASSLGTGGRYEQYF | TRBV11-2
CASSQSRGGQQYF | TRBV7-2
CASGITGGAYSDTQYF | TRBV5-1
CASRDDRGPNTEAFF | TRBV25-1
CASSVGREAFF | TRBV2
CASSSGRAAGELFF | TRBV6-5